The 22 T cell receptor beta chains below come from one sample, sequenced in a study of blood T cells in healthy people across ages. Sample-barcoded 5' priming and a J-beta primer mix drove a second PCR of about 6 to 12 cycles. TCRdb reprocessed the 5' RACE reads via MiXCR and lists one record per CDR3 protein. The profile covers around 1,700,000 distinct CDR3 sequences, with approximately 28% appearing a single time and approximately 7.7% taken by the ten largest. Sequencing was done on a sample of blood. The receptor source for this set is a young woman in good health.

As regards this clonotype: The junction does not match germline at one end; this may be a read error. The rearrangement uses TRBV6-4 and TRBJ2-3; D unclear. This CDR3 contains 13 residues. Germline V gene lookup returns CDR1 MRHNA and CDR2 SNTAGT. CDR3 nucleotides: TGTGCCTGCAGTGACCCTAGCACAGATACGCAGTATTTT. It encodes CACSDPSTDTQYF.

The V and J genes are TRBV7-9 and TRBJ1-1; D call uncertain. Germline loops: CDR1 SEHNR, CDR2 FQNEAQ (reference sequence). The CDR3 is 13 residues long. V was cut by 0 bases and J by 8 bases, with 10 bases left in between. The CDR3 spells CASSLALAAEAFF. CDR3 DNA sequence: TGTGCCAGCAGCTTAGCGCTTGCGGCCGAAGCTTTCTTT.

Details on this clonotype: A much larger clone lies a single base off, so this may be a read error. The V gene is TRBV10-3, the J gene TRBJ2-1; D may be TRBD1 (6 bases). Germline lookup yields CDR1 ENHRY and CDR2 SYGVKD. Trimming shortened V by 1 base and J by 7 bases, and 11 bases separated the two germline ends. CDR3 length: 14 residues. In nucleotides, the CDR3 is TGTGCCATCAGTGAGTTCGGGACACGGAATGAGCAGTTCTTC. It is translated as CAISEFGTRNEQFF.

This clonotype was recorded a few times. The chain joins TRBV7-2 to TRBJ2-5, with 12 positions matching TRBD2. The CDR3 contains 15 residues. Germline assignment: CDR1 SGHTA and CDR2 FQGNSA. Trimming removed 6 bases from V and 2 bases from J; junction bases left unmatched: 4. In DNA, the CDR3 is TGTGCCAGCAGGGTACTAGCGGGAGGACAAGAGACCCAGTACTTC. As protein: CASRVLAGGQETQYF.

The gene calls are TRBV5-5 and TRBJ1-1, with 9 bases identical to TRBD1. The germline V gene has CDR1 SGHKS and CDR2 YYEKEE (reference sequence). CDR3 size: 15 residues. The V segment lost 4 bases and the J segment 1 base; nucleotides outside the gene matches: 5. CDR3: CASSRRTGENTEAFF. The DNA for the CDR3 is TGTGCCAGCAGCAGACGGACAGGGGAGAACACTGAAGCTTTCTTT.

A note on this clonotype: A clone one base away is much larger, so this may be a read error. V and J are TRBV3-1 and TRBJ2-1; perhaps TRBD1 as D (5 bases). Germline CDR1 and CDR2: LGHDT and YNNKEL (reference sequence). The CDR3 covers 12 residues. The CDR3 loop reads CASNQEGARQFF. The CDR3 region has the DNA TGTGCCAGCAACCAAGAAGGGGCGAGGCAGTTCTTC.

This clonotype appeared many times. V and J are TRBV6-5 and TRBJ2-5; D possibly corresponds to TRBD2 (6 bases). Germline V gene data show CDR1 as MNHEY and CDR2 as SVGAGI. The CDR3 has 13 residues. The V and J ends lost 6 bases and 2 bases respectively, with 10 bases between them. For the CDR3, the DNA is TGTGCCAGCAGGATGGGACTTCAAGAGACCCAGTACTTC. It yields the protein CASRMGLQETQYF.

This clonotype has at least ten counts. The chain couples TRBV9 to TRBJ2-7, with D maybe TRBD1 (6 bases). V lost 5 bases, J lost 2 bases, and 11 bases lay in between. The CDR3 has 13 amino acids. CDR1 SGDLS and CDR2 YYNGEE come from the germline V gene. Here the CDR3 DNA reads TGTGCCAGCAGTCCAGGGGTCCCCTACGAGCAGTACTTC. Protein sequence: CASSPGVPYEQYF.

Turning to this clonotype: It may be a read error: a sequence one base away is much more abundant. V is TRBV7-3 and J is TRBJ2-6; tentative D call: TRBD1 (5 bases). This CDR3 has 15 residues. Germline V gene sequence: CDR1 SGHTA, CDR2 FQGTGA. The DNA for the CDR3 is TGTGCCAGCAGCTTGAGTCAGGGAAGGGCCAACATCCTGACTTTC. As protein: CASSLSQGRANILTF.

The V gene is TRBV7-2, the J gene TRBJ1-2; 12 bases line up with TRBD1. This CDR3 spans 16 amino acids. The V gene's germline CDR1 is SGHTA and CDR2 FQGNSA. The V gene end was trimmed by 4 bases and the J gene end by 8 bases; junction bases not matched to a gene: 11. CDR3 region: CASSWGQGAPSEGYTF. CDR3 coding DNA: TGTGCCAGCAGCTGGGGACAGGGGGCGCCGTCGGAGGGCTACACCTTC.

This clonotype occurred a few times. The chain links TRBV7-9 to TRBJ2-1; possibly TRBD2 for D (6 bases). Germline lookup yields CDR1 SEHNR and CDR2 FQNEAQ (reference sequence). V gave up 4 bases and J gave up 10 bases, with 20 bases separating them. This CDR3 contains 15 residues. CDR3 in amino acids: CASSSQRALSEEQFF. CDR3 DNA sequence: TGTGCCAGCAGCTCTCAGCGGGCTCTGTCTGAGGAGCAGTTCTTC.

J is TRBJ1-1 and V is TRBV20-1; possibly TRBD1 for D (5 bases). The CDR3 has 11 amino acids. The germline gives CDR1 DFQATT, CDR2 SNEGSKA (reference sequence). CDR3 nucleotide sequence: TGCAGCCGGGGCAGCCACACTGAAGCTTTCTTT. Its protein product is CSRGSHTEAFF.

The chain uses TRBV11-2 and TRBJ2-1; D is perhaps TRBD2 (5 bases). V was clipped by 7 bases and J by 10 bases, with 32 bases between them. The CDR3 is 18 residues long. Germline V gene lookup returns CDR1 SGHAT and CDR2 FQNNGV. CDR3 protein: CASTLQEGSGYSSYEQFF. DNA for the CDR3: TGTGCCAGCACCCTACAAGAGGGAAGCGGATACTCCTCCTACGAGCAGTTCTTC.

The chain combines TRBV28 with TRBJ1-5, with 7 bases lining up with TRBD1. The CDR3 totals 15 residues. The trim removed 4 bases at V and 4 bases at J, leaving 7 bases unmatched. Per germline, CDR1 MDHEN and CDR2 SYDVKM. In nucleotides, the CDR3 is TGTGCCAGCAGTTCCGACAGGGAGGGGAATCAGCCCCAGCATTTT. Residues: CASSSDREGNQPQHF.

This clonotype was observed a few times. This chain uses TRBV21-1 with TRBJ2-7; the table calls TRBD1, which could not be checked here. TRBV21-1 counts as a pseudogene. The CDR3 is 19 residues long. This CDR3 is CASSKAPGQEPLLLDEQYF. The DNA of the CDR3 is TGTGCCAGCAGCAAAGCGCCGGGACAGGAGCCCCTCCTTTTGGACGAGCAGTACTTC.

This clonotype has only a few counts. The chain links TRBV10-3 to TRBJ2-7; tentatively, D is TRBD1 or TRBD2 (5 bases each). The germline V gene has CDR1 ENHRY and CDR2 SYGVKD. Trimming stripped 8 bases from V and 5 bases from J, with 19 bases between. The CDR3 length is 14 residues. The DNA for the CDR3 is TGTGCCATCGCCCCGGTCCGAGGGGTTAACGAGCAGTACTTC. It codes for CAIAPVRGVNEQYF.

The V call is TRBV24-1, the J call TRBJ1-5; D remains ambiguous. The CDR3 is made up of 11 amino acids. Trimming removed 8 bases from V and 2 bases from J, with 3 bases in between. The V gene's germline CDR1 is KGHDR and CDR2 SFDVKD. The CDR3 sequence is CATTGNQPQHF. CDR3 bases: TGTGCCACCACGGGCAATCAGCCCCAGCATTTT.

This clonotype was seen a handful of times. V and J are TRBV4-3 and TRBJ2-1, with 11 bases aligning to TRBD2. Looked up from germline, CDR1 is LGHNA and CDR2 is YSLEER. The CDR3 loop spans 15 amino acids. V was clipped by 5 bases and J by 8 bases; unmatched bases: 8. The CDR3: CASSLNSGRAHEQFF. As DNA, the CDR3 is TGCGCCAGCAGCTTAAATAGCGGGAGGGCCCATGAGCAGTTCTTC.

V gene TRBV6-2 or TRBV6-3 combines with J gene TRBJ1-5; D remains ambiguous. CDR1 is MNHEY, CDR2 SVGEGT, per germline. This CDR3 region has 17 residues. Trimming pared 0 bases from V and 0 bases from J, leaving 12 bases between. The CDR3, as DNA: TGTGCCAGCAGTTACTCGGGCAGCAAATATAGCAATCAGCCCCAGCATTTT. Its translation is CASSYSGSKYSNQPQHF.

CDR3 region: CSASPTGSSYNSPLHF. CDR3 sequence (DNA): TGCAGTGCTAGTCCTACAGGGAGCTCCTATAATTCACCCCTCCACTTT. V is TRBV20-1 and J is TRBJ1-6; D might be TRBD1 (6 bases). With 3 bases removed from V and 0 bases from J, the gap between germline ends came to 12 bases. Germline V gene data show CDR1 as DFQATT and CDR2 as SNEGSKA (reference sequence). The CDR3 has 16 residues.

A few counts support this clonotype. The chain uses TRBV12-3 or TRBV12-4 and TRBJ2-5, with D possibly matching TRBD2 (5 bases). The CDR3 totals 13 residues. Between the trimmed V and J ends, which lost 5 bases and 5 bases, there was a span of 12 bases. For the CDR3, the DNA is TGTGCCAGCAGTGAGGACTTGAGGGAGACCCAGTACTTC. Translated: CASSEDLRETQYF.

Notes on this clonotype: Germline is not matched at one junction end, which may reflect a read error. This CDR3 is CSTQQGVIRYF. DNA of the CDR3: TGCAGCACTCAACAGGGGGTCATTCGGTACTTC. V and J are TRBV20-1 and TRBJ2-4, with 8 bases lining up with TRBD1. Germline V CDR1 and CDR2: DFQATT, SNEGSKA (reference sequence). The CDR3 is made up of 11 amino acids.